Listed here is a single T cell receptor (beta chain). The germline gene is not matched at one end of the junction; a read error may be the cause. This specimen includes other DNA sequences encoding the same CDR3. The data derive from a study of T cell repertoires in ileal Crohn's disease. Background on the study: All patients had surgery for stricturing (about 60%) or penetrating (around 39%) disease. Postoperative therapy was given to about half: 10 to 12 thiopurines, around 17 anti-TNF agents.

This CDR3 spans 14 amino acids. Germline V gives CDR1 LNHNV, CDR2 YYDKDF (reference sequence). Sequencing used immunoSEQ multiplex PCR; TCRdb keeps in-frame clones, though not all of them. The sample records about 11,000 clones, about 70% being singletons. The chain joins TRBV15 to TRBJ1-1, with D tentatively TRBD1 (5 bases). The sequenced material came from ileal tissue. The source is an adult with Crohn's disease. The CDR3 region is CATSRALTDGEAFF. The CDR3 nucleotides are TGTGCCACCAGCAGAGCGTTGACAGACGGTGAAGCCTTCTTT.